The present entry profiles one T cell receptor (beta chain) with its context. The data were obtained in a study of T-cell memory formation after mild COVID-19. Using its own MiXCR run on the 5' RACE reads, TCRdb lists one record per CDR3 protein. This table holds tens of thousands of distinct CDR3 sequences, nearly 25% found once. This CDR3 contains 13 residues. Per germline, CDR1 DFQATT and CDR2 SNEGSKA (reference sequence). The V end was cut by 3 bases, the J end by 0 bases, with 8 bases between. The rearrangement links TRBV20-1 to TRBJ2-5; D is unclear. This sequence was found in a man between 18 and 29 years old who had mild COVID-19 (a few samples of this study predate the infection). Cell type and time point are not known. Sequencing input: PBMCs or a T cell subset sorted from them (not recorded which). The CDR3 nucleotides are TGCAGTGCTAGGATTACGTACCAAGAGACCCAGTACTTC. Translating it yields CSARITYQETQYF.